The entry that follows covers one TCR beta chain sequence. The antigen is undetermined. This record belongs to a study of vaccination and CD4 T cells after COVID-19. Study-level points and caveats: Vaccine-specific clones in convalescent patients were spike mono-reactive in 304 of 307 cases.

Treatment described: roughly 10-day PBMC culture with coronavirus spike peptide pools or control peptides (ViraFEST assay). TCR sequencing followed the expansion of antigen-specific T cells with peptide pools in ViraFEST. Cultured CD4+ T cells had their DNA profiled by the Oncomine TCR Beta short-read assay. TCRdb re-called the PCR reads with MiXCR, one entry per CDR3 protein. The table has around 21,000 distinct CDR3 sequences, 55% seen once. The TCR sequence derives from a human donor who had recovered from COVID-19. The specimen sequenced was CD4+ T cells from blood, cultured in vitro.

The CDR3 sequence: CASSLVAQPQHF. Written as DNA, the CDR3 is TGTGCCAGCAGCTTAGTGGCTCAGCCCCAGCATTTT. This chain joins TRBV7-2 and TRBJ1-5; D gene uncertain. Looked up from germline, CDR1 is SGHTA and CDR2 is FQGNSA. V was pared by 1 base and J by 6 bases, with 4 bases between. There are 12 residues in the CDR3.